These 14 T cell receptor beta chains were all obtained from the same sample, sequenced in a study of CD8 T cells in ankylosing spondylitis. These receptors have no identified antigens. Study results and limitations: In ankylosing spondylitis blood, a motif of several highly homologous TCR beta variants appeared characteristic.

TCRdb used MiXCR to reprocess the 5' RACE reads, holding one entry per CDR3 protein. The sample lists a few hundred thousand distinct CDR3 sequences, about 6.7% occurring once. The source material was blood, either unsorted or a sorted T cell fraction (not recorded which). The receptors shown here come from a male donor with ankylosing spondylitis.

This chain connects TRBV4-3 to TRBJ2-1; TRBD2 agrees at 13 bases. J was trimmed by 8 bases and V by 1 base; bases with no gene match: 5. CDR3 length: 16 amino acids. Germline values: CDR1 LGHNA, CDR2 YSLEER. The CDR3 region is CASSQGRTSGRDEQFF. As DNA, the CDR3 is TGCGCCAGCAGCCAAGGTCGTACTAGCGGGAGGGATGAGCAGTTCTTC.

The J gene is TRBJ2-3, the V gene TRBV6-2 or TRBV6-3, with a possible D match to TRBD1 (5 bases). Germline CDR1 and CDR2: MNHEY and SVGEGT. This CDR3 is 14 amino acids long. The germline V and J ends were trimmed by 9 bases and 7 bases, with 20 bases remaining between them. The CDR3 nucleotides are TGTGCCAGTATTGGGGCAGCCTTGGGATATACGCAGTATTTT. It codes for CASIGAALGYTQYF.

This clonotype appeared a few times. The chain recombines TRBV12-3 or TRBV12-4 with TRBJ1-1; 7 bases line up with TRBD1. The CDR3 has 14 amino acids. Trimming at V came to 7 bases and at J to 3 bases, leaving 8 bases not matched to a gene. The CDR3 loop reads CASKLGTEYTEAFF. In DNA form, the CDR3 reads TGTGCCAGCAAGTTGGGGACAGAGTACACTGAAGCTTTCTTT.

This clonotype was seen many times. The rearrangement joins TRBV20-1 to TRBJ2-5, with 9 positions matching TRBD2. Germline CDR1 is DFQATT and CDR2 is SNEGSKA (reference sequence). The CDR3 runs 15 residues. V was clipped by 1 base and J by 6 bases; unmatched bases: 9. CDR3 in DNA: TGCAGTGCTAGAGTTCGGGGACTAGCTCGCAAGACCCAGTACTTC. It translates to CSARVRGLARKTQYF.

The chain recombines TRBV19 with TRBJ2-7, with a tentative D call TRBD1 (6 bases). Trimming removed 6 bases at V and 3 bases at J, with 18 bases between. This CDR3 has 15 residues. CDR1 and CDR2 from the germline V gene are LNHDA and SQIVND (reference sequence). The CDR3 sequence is CASRGKRTVDYEQYF. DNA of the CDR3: TGTGCCAGTAGAGGTAAGAGGACAGTGGACTACGAGCAGTACTTC.

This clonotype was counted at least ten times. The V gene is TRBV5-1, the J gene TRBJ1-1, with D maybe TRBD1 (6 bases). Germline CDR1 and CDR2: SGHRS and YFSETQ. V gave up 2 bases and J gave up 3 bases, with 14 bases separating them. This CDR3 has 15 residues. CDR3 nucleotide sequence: TGCGCCAGCAGCTTAGGTACAGGGAGGGACACTGAAGCTTTCTTT. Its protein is CASSLGTGRDTEAFF.

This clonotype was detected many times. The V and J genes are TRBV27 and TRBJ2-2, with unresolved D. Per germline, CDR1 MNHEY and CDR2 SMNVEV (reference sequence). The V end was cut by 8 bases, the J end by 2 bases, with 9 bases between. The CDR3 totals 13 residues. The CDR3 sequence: CASQPSNTGELFF. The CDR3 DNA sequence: TGTGCCAGCCAGCCAAGTAACACCGGGGAGCTGTTTTTT.

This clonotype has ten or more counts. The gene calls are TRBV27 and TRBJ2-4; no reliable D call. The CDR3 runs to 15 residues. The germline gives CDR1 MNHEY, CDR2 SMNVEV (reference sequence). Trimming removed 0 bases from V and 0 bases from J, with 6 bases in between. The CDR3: CASSLSGLAKNIQYF. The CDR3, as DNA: TGTGCCAGCAGTTTATCTGGTCTAGCCAAAAACATTCAGTACTTC.

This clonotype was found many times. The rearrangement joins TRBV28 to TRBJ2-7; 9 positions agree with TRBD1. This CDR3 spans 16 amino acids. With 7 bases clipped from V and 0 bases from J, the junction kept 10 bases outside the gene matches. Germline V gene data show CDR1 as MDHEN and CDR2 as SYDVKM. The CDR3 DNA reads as TGTGCCAGCACGCCGATACGGGACAGGGTCTCCTACGAGCAGTACTTC. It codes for CASTPIRDRVSYEQYF. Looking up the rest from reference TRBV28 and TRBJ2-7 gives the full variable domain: DVKVTQSSRYLVKRTGEKVFLECVQDMDHENMFWYRQDPGLGLRLIYFSYDVKMKEKGDIPEGYSVSREKKERFSLILESASTNQTSMYLCASTPIRDRVSYEQYFGPGTRLTVT.

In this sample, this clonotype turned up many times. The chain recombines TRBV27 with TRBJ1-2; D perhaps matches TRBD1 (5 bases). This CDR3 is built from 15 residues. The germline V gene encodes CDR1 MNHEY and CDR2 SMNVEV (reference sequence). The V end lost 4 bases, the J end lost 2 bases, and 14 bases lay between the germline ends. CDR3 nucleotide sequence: TGTGCCAGCAGTTCCGCCGCGGGACCCAACTATGGCTACACCTTC. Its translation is CASSSAAGPNYGYTF.

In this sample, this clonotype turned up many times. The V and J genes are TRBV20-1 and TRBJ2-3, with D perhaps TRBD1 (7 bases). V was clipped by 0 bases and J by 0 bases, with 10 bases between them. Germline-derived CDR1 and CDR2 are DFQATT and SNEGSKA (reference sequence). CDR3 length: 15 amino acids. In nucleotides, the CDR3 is TGCAGTGCTAGAGAACAGGGGACTAGCACAGATACGCAGTATTTT. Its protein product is CSAREQGTSTDTQYF.

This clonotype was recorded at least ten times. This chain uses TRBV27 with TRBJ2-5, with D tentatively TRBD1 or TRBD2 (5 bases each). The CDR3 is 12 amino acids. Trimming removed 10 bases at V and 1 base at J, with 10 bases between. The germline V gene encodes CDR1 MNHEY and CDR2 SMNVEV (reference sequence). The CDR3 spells CATRGLQETQYF. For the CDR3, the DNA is TGTGCCACACGGGGCCTCCAAGAGACCCAGTACTTC.

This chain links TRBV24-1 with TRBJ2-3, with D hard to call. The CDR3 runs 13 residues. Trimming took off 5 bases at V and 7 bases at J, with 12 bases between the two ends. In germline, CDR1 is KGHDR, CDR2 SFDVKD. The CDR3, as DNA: TGTGCCACCAGTGCCTCTATCGGCAATACGCAGTATTTT. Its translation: CATSASIGNTQYF.

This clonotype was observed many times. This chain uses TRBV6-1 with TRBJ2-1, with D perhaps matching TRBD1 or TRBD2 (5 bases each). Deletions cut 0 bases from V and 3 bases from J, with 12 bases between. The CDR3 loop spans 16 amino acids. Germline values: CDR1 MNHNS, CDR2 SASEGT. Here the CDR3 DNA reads TGTGCCAGCAGTGAAGCGCTAGGGACCTACTACAATGAGCAGTTCTTC. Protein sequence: CASSEALGTYYNEQFF.